Below are 27 T cell receptor beta chains sequenced from a single sample in a study of blood T cell repertoires in COVID-19. Sequencing was performed with immunoSEQ multiplex PCR; in TCRdb, only in-frame clones are kept and a portion is missing. Of about 410,000 clones in the sample, about 91% are singletons; the top ten hold under 2%. Sequenced sample: peripheral blood. The receptors originated from a woman aged 40 to 50 with COVID-19, enrolled during active disease.

The genes are TRBV28 and TRBJ1-2, with 7 nucleotides matching TRBD1. Germline trimming cut 5 bases from V and 2 bases from J; bases unmatched to any gene: 5. CDR1 is MDHEN and CDR2 is SYDVKM in the germline V gene. CDR3 length equals 14 residues. Here the CDR3 DNA reads TGTGCCAGCAGTCTGATGGACAGGAACTATGGCTACACCTTC. It yields the protein CASSLMDRNYGYTF.

The gene calls are TRBV30 and TRBJ2-3; the D gene is possibly TRBD2 (5 bases). Trimming removed 8 bases at V and 2 bases at J, with 14 bases between. Germline CDR1 and CDR2: GTSNPN and SVGIG (reference sequence). This CDR3 is 13 amino acids long. Written as DNA, the CDR3 is TGTGCCCGAGGAGCCGGGATCACAGATACGCAGTATTTT. Translating it yields CARGAGITDTQYF. Full variable domain (outside the CDR3, taken from reference TRBV30 and TRBJ2-3): SQTIHQWPATLVQPVGSPLSLECTVEGTSNPNLYWYRQAAGRGLQLLFYSVGIGQISSEVPQNLSASRPQDRQFILSSKKLLLSDSGFYLCARGAGITDTQYFGPGTRLTVL.

The rearrangement uses TRBV10-3 and TRBJ2-7; D gene uncertain. The V gene's germline CDR1 is ENHRY and CDR2 SYGVKD. There are 14 residues in the CDR3. Trimming stripped 11 bases from V and 2 bases from J, with 19 bases between. The chain's CDR3 is CAASEGAEPYEQYF. In nucleotides, the CDR3 is TGTGCCGCATCTGAAGGAGCTGAGCCCTACGAGCAGTACTTC.

In its sample, this clone was seen a few times. The V and J genes are TRBV7-9 and TRBJ2-1; D is undetermined. This CDR3 contains 12 residues. The germline V and J ends were trimmed by 5 bases and 7 bases, with 9 bases remaining between them. Per the germline V gene, CDR1 is SEHNR and CDR2 is FQNEAQ (reference sequence). CDR3 nucleotides: TGTGCCAGCAGCGTCGACGGGAATGAGCAGTTCTTC. This codes for CASSVDGNEQFF.

V and J are TRBV30 and TRBJ2-7; 8 bases are a match to TRBD1. Germline V gene sequence: CDR1 GTSNPN, CDR2 SVGIG (reference sequence). This CDR3 comprises 14 residues. The V gene end was trimmed by 2 bases and the J gene end by 3 bases; junction bases not matched to a gene: 6. The CDR3: CAWSRDRPIYEQYF. For the CDR3, the DNA is TGTGCCTGGAGTCGGGACAGGCCAATCTACGAGCAGTACTTC.

This chain connects TRBV5-1 to TRBJ1-1, with 10 bases that match TRBD1. V lost 3 bases and J lost 7; bases outside the gene matches: 12. CDR3 length: 16 amino acids. Germline assignment: CDR1 SGHRS and CDR2 YFSETQ. Here the CDR3 reads CASSSSLGQGGVEAFF. CDR3 DNA sequence: TGCGCCAGCAGCTCCTCCCTAGGACAGGGGGGGGTTGAAGCTTTCTTT.

This sequence joins TRBV28 and TRBJ1-5; 12 bases map to TRBD1. The CDR3 contains 15 residues. Germline CDR1 reads MDHEN; CDR2 reads SYDVKM. Trimming removed 4 bases from V and 7 bases from J; junction bases left unmatched: 5. DNA for the CDR3: TGTGCCAGCAGTTACGGGACAGGGGGCGGGCAGCCCCAGCATTTT. Translated, it gives CASSYGTGGGQPQHF.

The chain recombines TRBV30 with TRBJ2-2; 7 bases are a match to TRBD1. This CDR3 region has 13 residues. V was pared by 2 bases and J by 3 bases, with 0 bases of the junction left unmatched. In germline, CDR1 is GTSNPN, CDR2 SVGIG (reference sequence). DNA for the CDR3: TGTGCCTGGAGTACAGGGGACACCGGGGAGCTGTTTTTT. Translating gives CAWSTGDTGELFF.

The chain uses TRBV7-2 and TRBJ2-2; unclear D gene. Germline values: CDR1 SGHTA, CDR2 FQGNSA. With 6 bases removed from V and 6 bases from J, the gap between germline ends came to 11 bases. The CDR3 is made up of 13 amino acids. The CDR3 bases are TGTGCCAGCAGGTCTTCTAGGTCCGGGGAGCTGTTTTTT. Translated: CASRSSRSGELFF.

The chain links TRBV5-1 to TRBJ1-2; TRBD1 matches 8 bases. The germline gives CDR1 SGHRS, CDR2 YFSETQ. The CDR3 length is 17 residues. Germline trimming cut 5 bases from V and 8 bases from J; bases unmatched to any gene: 20. This CDR3 is CASSVAQGGRGLRGYTF. The CDR3 DNA reads TGCGCCAGCAGTGTCGCCCAAGGGGGCAGGGGGCTGCGAGGCTACACCTTC.

The rearrangement links TRBV23-1 to TRBJ2-3; 8 positions match TRBD1. TRBV23-1 falls under the ORF class, with uncertain function. The CDR3 contains 15 residues. V lost 6 bases to trimming and J lost 11 bases; unmatched junction nucleotides: 16. The CDR3 DNA reads TGCGCCAGCAGCCCGGGACAGGATCGCAGTCAACTGCAGTATTTT. It codes for CASSPGQDRSQLQYF.

V is TRBV6-5 and J is TRBJ2-3; D is perhaps TRBD1 (6 bases). The germline V and J ends were trimmed by 0 bases and 4 bases, with 14 bases remaining between them. Germline assignment: CDR1 MNHEY and CDR2 SVGAGI. The CDR3 length is 16 residues. The CDR3 loop is CASSYSITGFPDTQYF. CDR3 coding DNA: TGTGCCAGCAGTTACTCGATAACAGGGTTCCCAGATACGCAGTATTTT.

The chain combines TRBV30 with TRBJ1-5; D remains unclear. This CDR3 has 14 amino acids. Trimming left V 0 bases short and J 1 base short, with 7 bases between. The germline gives CDR1 GTSNPN, CDR2 SVGIG (reference sequence). The CDR3 sequence is CAWSVLGSNQPQHF. CDR3 DNA: TGTGCCTGGAGTGTACTGGGCAGCAATCAGCCCCAGCATTTT. The entire variable domain, with the rest obtained from reference TRBV30 and TRBJ1-5, is as follows: SQTIHQWPATLVQPVGSPLSLECTVEGTSNPNLYWYRQAAGRGLQLLFYSVGIGQISSEVPQNLSASRPQDRQFILSSKKLLLSDSGFYLCAWSVLGSNQPQHFGDGTRLSIL.

This clone was seen a handful of times. The CDR3 sequence is CASSPTDGQAYYGYTF. The DNA for the CDR3 is TGTGCCAGCAGCCCAACTGACGGACAGGCCTACTATGGCTACACCTTC. The V gene is TRBV7-8, the J gene TRBJ1-2; 7 positions agree with TRBD1. The CDR3 has 16 residues. Germline values: CDR1 SGHVS, CDR2 FQNEAQ. V lost 5 bases to trimming and J lost 3 bases; unmatched junction nucleotides: 12.

V and J are TRBV19 and TRBJ1-5; the match to TRBD1 covers 9 bases. This CDR3 is 17 amino acids long. Per germline, CDR1 LNHDA and CDR2 SQIVND (reference sequence). The trim removed 5 bases at V and 7 bases at J, leaving 15 bases unmatched. The CDR3 nucleotides read TGTGCCAGTAGTCAGCGCCGGGACAGGGCCCTCAGGCAGCCCCAGCATTTT. Translation: CASSQRRDRALRQPQHF.

This clone was seen once. The chain employs TRBV2 and TRBJ1-5, with D perhaps matching TRBD1 (6 bases). V was clipped by 1 base and J by 7 bases, with 11 bases between them. This CDR3 is 14 amino acids long. Germline assignment: CDR1 SNHLY and CDR2 FYNNEI. The DNA of the CDR3 is TGTGCCAGCAGTGAAGGCAGGGGCAGACAGCCCCAGCATTTT. Protein sequence: CASSEGRGRQPQHF.

V usage is TRBV6-2 or TRBV6-3 and J usage is TRBJ2-7; D is uncertain. The CDR3 has 11 residues. Per the germline V gene, CDR1 is MNHEY and CDR2 is SVGEGT. V gave up 2 bases and J gave up 6 bases, with 5 bases separating them. CDR3 protein: CASSYLSEQYF. The CDR3 coding sequence is TGTGCCAGCAGTTACCTCTCCGAGCAGTACTTC.

This clone appeared once. The CDR3 here is CASSLGTGVGNTIYF. Written as DNA, the CDR3 is TGTGCCAGCAGCTTGGGGACAGGGGTCGGAAACACCATATATTTT. The J gene is TRBJ1-3, the V gene TRBV5-8; 9 bases agree with TRBD1. Germline trimming cut 0 bases from V and 4 bases from J; bases unmatched to any gene: 2. The CDR3 totals 15 residues. Looked up from germline, CDR1 is SGHTS and CDR2 is YDEGEE.

The V call is TRBV28, the J call TRBJ1-2; 9 bases fit TRBD1. The V segment lost 10 bases and the J segment 8 bases; nucleotides outside the gene matches: 17. CDR1 and CDR2 (germline): MDHEN, SYDVKM. The CDR3 spans 15 residues. The CDR3 region is CATDSGTGSSRGYTF. CDR3 DNA: TGTGCCACCGACTCAGGGACAGGGTCCTCTCGGGGCTACACCTTC.

The chain joins TRBV2 to TRBJ1-5; 9 bases map to TRBD1. The V gene's germline CDR1 is SNHLY and CDR2 FYNNEI. CDR3 size: 15 residues. The J segment lost 3 bases and the V segment lost 6 bases, leaving 6 bases of the junction unmatched. The CDR3 sequence is CASRRRTGDNQPQHF. CDR3 DNA sequence: TGTGCCAGCAGGCGTAGGACAGGGGACAATCAGCCCCAGCATTTT.

In this sample, this clone turned up a few times. J is TRBJ1-4 and V is TRBV5-6, with no clear D. This CDR3 spans 17 amino acids. The germline gives CDR1 SGHDT, CDR2 YYEEEE. Trimming stripped 3 bases from V and 4 bases from J, with 19 bases between. The CDR3 sequence: CASSSWMGGRINEKLFF. CDR3 in DNA: TGTGCCAGCAGCTCCTGGATGGGAGGGCGGATTAATGAAAAACTGTTTTTT. Full variable domain (remainder filled in from reference TRBV5-6 and TRBJ1-4): DAGVTQSPTHLIKTRGQQVTLRCSPKSGHDTVSWYQQALGQGPQFIFQYYEEEERQRGNFPDRFSGHQFPNYSSELNVNALLLGDSALYLCASSSWMGGRINEKLFFGSGTQLSVL.

Here the CDR3 reads CASKRVAAEGEKLFF. CDR3 nucleotides: TGTGCCAGCAAAAGAGTCGCGGCAGAGGGTGAAAAACTGTTTTTT. The chain recombines TRBV7-2 with TRBJ1-4, with no clear D. Germline V CDR1 and CDR2: SGHTA, FQGNSA. V was pared by 7 bases and J by 7 bases, with 19 bases between. The CDR3 totals 15 residues.

CDR3 protein: CASSQLPGQGNTEAFF. CDR3 DNA sequence: TGTGCCAGCAGCCAATTGCCCGGACAGGGGAACACTGAAGCTTTCTTT. This rearrangement joins TRBV16 to TRBJ1-1; TRBD1 aligns across 8 bases. Germline CDR1 is KGHSY and CDR2 is FQNENV. This CDR3 spans 16 amino acids. J was trimmed by 1 base and V by 1 base; bases with no gene match: 5. Full variable domain (remainder filled in from reference TRBV16 and TRBJ1-1): GEEVAQTPKHLVRGEGQKAKLYCAPIKGHSYVFWYQQVLKNEFKFLISFQNENVFDETGMPKERFSAKCLPNSPCSLEIQATKLEDSAVYFCASSQLPGQGNTEAFFGQGTRLTVV.

This rearrangement joins TRBV7-2 to TRBJ1-1, with a possible D match to TRBD1 (5 bases). The CDR3 consists of 13 residues. V was clipped by 4 bases and J by 6 bases, with 12 bases between them. In germline, CDR1 is SGHTA, CDR2 FQGNSA. The CDR3 spells CASSSSTGAEAFF. The CDR3 DNA sequence: TGTGCCAGCAGCTCTTCCACGGGGGCTGAAGCTTTCTTT.

The rearrangement uses TRBV30 and TRBJ2-5; tentative D call: TRBD2 (7 bases). This CDR3 is built from 14 residues. Germline V lookup: CDR1 GTSNPN, CDR2 SVGIG (reference sequence). The ends were cut back, 2 bases at V and 5 bases at J, with 15 bases in the middle. The CDR3: CAWSRRGGGETQYF. Here the CDR3 DNA reads TGTGCCTGGAGTCGTAGGGGGGGCGGGGAGACCCAGTACTTC.

Here the CDR3 DNA reads TGCGCCAGCAGATCCTGGGGGACAGGGGCCACCGGGGAGCTGTTTTTT. Translation gives CASRSWGTGATGELFF. This sequence joins TRBV5-1 and TRBJ2-2; 10 bases agree with TRBD1. This CDR3 spans 16 amino acids. CDR1 and CDR2 (germline): SGHRS, YFSETQ. The junction had 8 bases not matched to a gene; V was cut back by 5 bases and J by 4 bases.

The chain uses TRBV29-1 and TRBJ1-1; D possibly corresponds to TRBD1 (6 bases). This CDR3 has 12 residues. The germline V gene encodes CDR1 SQVTM and CDR2 ANQGSEA. The V end lost 7 bases, the J end lost 5 bases, and 14 bases lay between the germline ends. CDR3 sequence reads: CSGKQGGTEAFF. CDR3 DNA sequence: TGCAGCGGAAAACAGGGAGGGACTGAAGCTTTCTTT.